A single T cell receptor (beta chain) is shown here with its context. Relative to the germline gene, one junction end is altered; a read error may explain this. This CDR3 is 13 amino acids long. Per the original methods: By means of reference gene primer amplification, nucleated cell counts were estimated. This table comes from immunoSEQ multiplex PCR, and its TCRdb copy is limited to in-frame clones, with some not included. V, J and clone size derive from that table, while D and trimming were established from the DNA sequence. The sample lists about 100,000 clones; over 75% were seen once. This record belongs to a study of blood T cell repertoires in COVID-19. Looking at the study overall: Sites in the United States, Italy and Spain provided acute and convalescent COVID-19 samples. Sources were T cells, B-cell-depleted T cells, or PBMCs; the material itself was cDNA or gDNA.

The rearrangement uses TRBV12-3 or TRBV12-4 and TRBJ2-7, with no clear D. Specimen: peripheral blood. The receptor's source is a man aged 55-75 years with acute or convalescent COVID-19. CDR3 sequence: CASSRIDSHEQYF. The CDR3 bases are TGTGCCAGCAGTCGCATTGACTCCCACGAGCAGTACTTC.